This entry describes one T cell receptor (beta chain). Constant-segment primers and 5'RACE yielded cDNA libraries for TCR alpha and TCR beta, each carrying sample barcodes and UMIs. TCRdb called the 5' RACE reads again in MiXCR, with one record for every CDR3 protein. Of some 130,000 distinct CDR3 sequences in the sample, 15% to 20% are singletons; the top ten hold 11% to 15%. Trimming removed 1 base from V and 4 bases from J, with 16 bases in between. Per germline, CDR1 DFQATT and CDR2 SNEGSKA (reference sequence). There are 15 residues in the CDR3. These data belong to a study of T-cell memory formation after mild COVID-19. About the study: Clusters of TCRs were largely donor specific.

V gene TRBV20-1 combines with J gene TRBJ2-5; tentatively, D is TRBD2 (6 bases). Material for sequencing was PBMCs or a T cell subset sorted from them (not recorded which). The sequence was collected from an adult woman who had mild COVID-19 (a few samples of this study predate the infection). Cell type and time point are not known. The CDR3 here is CSARVGGIDRETQYF. The CDR3 bases are TGCAGTGCTAGAGTCGGAGGGATCGACAGAGAGACCCAGTACTTC.